Listed below are T cell receptor beta chains from one sample, sequenced in a study of molecular identifiers for immune sequencing clone quantification. TCRdb re-analysed the PCR reads in MiXCR, keeping a single row per CDR3 protein. The sample carries over 600,000 distinct CDR3 sequences, about 20% recorded once. Sequencing was performed on naive CD8+ T cells from blood, with Jurkat cell RNA spiked in. Receptor source: a human donor in good health. Some libraries in this study had Jurkat cell RNA spiked in. CDR3s include the opening cysteine and the closing phenylalanine or tryptophan. The order of the fields is CDR3 protein, V gene, J gene.

CSVELRTGGKEDTQYF,TRBV29-1,TRBJ2-3
CASGLEGRGLNTEAFF,TRBV7-6,TRBJ1-1
CASSQGSGGGTDTQYF,TRBV4-1,TRBJ2-3
CASSLLASGIGNYEQYF,TRBV19,TRBJ2-7
CASSLAGDSEAFF,TRBV7-9,TRBJ1-1
CASSRGGQGMNEQYF,TRBV5-6,TRBJ2-7
CAWRDRSYPYEQYF,TRBV30,TRBJ2-7
CASSLLNWNTEAFF,TRBV19,TRBJ1-1
CASSQSEGGSGNTIYF,TRBV4-1,TRBJ1-3
CSVDPTGEGYEQYF,TRBV29-1,TRBJ2-7
CASSPRQKDTQYF,TRBV3-1,TRBJ2-3
CASSETPGTGVYEQYF,TRBV4-2,TRBJ2-7
CATSSYQGRNQPQHF,TRBV15,TRBJ1-5
CASSPDRQRASYEQYF,TRBV5-5,TRBJ2-7
CASSKDGTRAPTYGYTF,TRBV5-4,TRBJ1-2
CASRETGIDGQYF,TRBV6-5,TRBJ2-7
CAWSVSTGLYYEQFF,TRBV30,TRBJ2-1
CASSFGTRYEQYF,TRBV7-6,TRBJ2-7
CATSRTGTSDYEQYF,TRBV15,TRBJ2-7
CASSAGGQINQPQHF,TRBV9,TRBJ1-5
CSASGLVRSYEQYF,TRBV20-1,TRBJ2-7
CAWSGVRGRYEQYF,TRBV30,TRBJ2-7
CASSRMPPTAMNTEAFF,TRBV4-1,TRBJ1-1
CASSDGELYGYTF,TRBV7-8,TRBJ1-2